This T cell receptor (beta chain) derives from a study of Graves' ophthalmopathy and Graves' hyperthyroidism. Study-level findings and limits: In blood, most expanded thyroid clonotypes above 0.001 frequency were also detected.

The authors amplified TCR beta CDR3 regions from RNA transcripts. RT-PCR was first run with HTBI primers, then multiplex PCR in a second round. One entry per CDR3 protein, called by TCRdb with MiXCR from the multiplex PCR reads. The sample carries under 200,000 distinct CDR3 sequences, 30% to 45% recorded once. V lost 6 bases to trimming and J lost 5 bases, with 19 bases between them. CDR3 length equals 15 residues. Germline CDR1 reads MNHEY; CDR2 reads SMNVEV (reference sequence). Turning to this clonotype: Its specificity is unknown.

The receptor was derived from a woman aged 40 to 50 with Graves' ophthalmopathy. This chain links TRBV27 with TRBJ1-1, with D possibly TRBD1 on 6 matching bases. Specimen: peripheral blood. The CDR3 sequence is CASSIQGWGSTEAFF. DNA of the CDR3: TGTGCCAGCAGCATACAGGGTTGGGGTTCAACTGAAGCTTTCTTT.